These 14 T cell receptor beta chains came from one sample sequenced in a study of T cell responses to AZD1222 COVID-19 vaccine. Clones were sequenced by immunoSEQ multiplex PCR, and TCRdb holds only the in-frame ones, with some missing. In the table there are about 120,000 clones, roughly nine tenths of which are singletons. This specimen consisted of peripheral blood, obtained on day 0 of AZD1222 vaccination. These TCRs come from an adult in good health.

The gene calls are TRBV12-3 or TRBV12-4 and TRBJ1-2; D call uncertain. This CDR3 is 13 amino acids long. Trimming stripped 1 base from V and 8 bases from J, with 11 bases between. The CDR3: CASSLGPRGGYTF. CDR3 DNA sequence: TGTGCCAGCAGTTTAGGCCCCCGCGGAGGCTACACCTTC.

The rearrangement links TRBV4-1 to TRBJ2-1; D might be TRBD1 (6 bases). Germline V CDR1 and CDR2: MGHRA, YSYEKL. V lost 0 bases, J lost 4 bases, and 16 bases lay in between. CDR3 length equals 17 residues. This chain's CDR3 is CASSQDKDSANYNEQFF. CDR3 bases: TGCGCCAGCAGCCAAGATAAGGACAGCGCGAATTACAATGAGCAGTTCTTC.

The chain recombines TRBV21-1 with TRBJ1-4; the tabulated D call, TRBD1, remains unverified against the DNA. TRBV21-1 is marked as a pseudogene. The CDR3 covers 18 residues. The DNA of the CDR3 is TGTGCCAGCATCCCCAGGACAGAGGCGCAACCAGTAGGTGAAAAACTGTTTTTT. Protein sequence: CASIPRTEAQPVGEKLFF.

CDR3 region: CASSPPGVNEQFF. As DNA, the CDR3 is TGTGCCAGCAGCCCCCCCGGAGTAAATGAGCAGTTCTTC. The rearrangement links TRBV5-6 to TRBJ2-1, with D unresolved. The CDR3 extends over 13 amino acids. The V end lost 4 bases, the J end lost 7 bases, and 12 bases lay between the germline ends. The germline gives CDR1 SGHDT, CDR2 YYEEEE.

CDR3 residues: CASSQTGTGSYNEQFF. CDR3 in DNA: TGTGCCAGCAGCCAGACCGGGACAGGGAGCTACAATGAGCAGTTCTTC. The chain recombines TRBV6-6 with TRBJ2-1; 9 positions agree with TRBD1. From germline, CDR1 is MNHNY and CDR2 SVGAGI (reference sequence). V shed 6 bases and J 3 bases; nucleotides not matched to a gene: 9. The CDR3 has 16 amino acids.

The CDR3 protein is CASSLAPGYSGYTF. The CDR3, as DNA: TGTGCCAGCAGCTTAGCCCCAGGGTATAGTGGCTACACCTTC. The chain combines TRBV7-9 with TRBJ1-2, with D perhaps TRBD1 (5 bases). Per the germline V gene, CDR1 is SEHNR and CDR2 is FQNEAQ (reference sequence). V was trimmed by 0 bases and J by 7 bases, leaving 12 bases between them. The CDR3 contains 14 residues.

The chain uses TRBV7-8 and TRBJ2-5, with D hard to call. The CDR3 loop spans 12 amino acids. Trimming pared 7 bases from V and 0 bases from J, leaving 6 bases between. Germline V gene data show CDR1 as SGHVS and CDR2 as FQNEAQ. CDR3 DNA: TGTGCCAGCACCCCGGACCAAGAGACCCAGTACTTC. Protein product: CASTPDQETQYF.

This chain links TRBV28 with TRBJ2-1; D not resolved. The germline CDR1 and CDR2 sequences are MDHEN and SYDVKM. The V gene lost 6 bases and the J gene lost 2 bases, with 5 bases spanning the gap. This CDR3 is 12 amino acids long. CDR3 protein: CASRTTYNEQFF. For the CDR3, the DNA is TGTGCCAGCAGGACAACCTACAATGAGCAGTTCTTC.

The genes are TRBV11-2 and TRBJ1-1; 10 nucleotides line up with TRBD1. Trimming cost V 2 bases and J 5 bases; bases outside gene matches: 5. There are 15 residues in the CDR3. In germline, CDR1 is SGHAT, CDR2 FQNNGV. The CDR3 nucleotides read TGTGCCAGCAGCTTATGGGGACAGGGGAAAACTGAAGCTTTCTTT. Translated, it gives CASSLWGQGKTEAFF.

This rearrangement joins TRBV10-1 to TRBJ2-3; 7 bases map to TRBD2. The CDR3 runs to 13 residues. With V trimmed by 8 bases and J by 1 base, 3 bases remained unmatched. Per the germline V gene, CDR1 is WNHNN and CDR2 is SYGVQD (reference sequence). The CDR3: CASGLAGTDTQYF. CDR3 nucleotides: TGCGCCAGCGGCCTAGCGGGCACAGATACGCAGTATTTT.

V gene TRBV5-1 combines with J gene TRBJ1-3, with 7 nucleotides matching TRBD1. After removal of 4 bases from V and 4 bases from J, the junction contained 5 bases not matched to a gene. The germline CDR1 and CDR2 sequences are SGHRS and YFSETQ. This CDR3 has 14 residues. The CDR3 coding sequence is TGCGCCAGCAGCCTGGAACAGGGGGGAAACACCATATATTTT. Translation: CASSLEQGGNTIYF.

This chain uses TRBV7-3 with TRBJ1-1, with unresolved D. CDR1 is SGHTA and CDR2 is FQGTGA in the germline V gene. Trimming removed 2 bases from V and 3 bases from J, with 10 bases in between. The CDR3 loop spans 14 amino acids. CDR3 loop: CASSLARVDTEAFF. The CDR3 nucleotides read TGTGCCAGCAGCTTAGCTAGGGTAGACACTGAAGCTTTCTTT.

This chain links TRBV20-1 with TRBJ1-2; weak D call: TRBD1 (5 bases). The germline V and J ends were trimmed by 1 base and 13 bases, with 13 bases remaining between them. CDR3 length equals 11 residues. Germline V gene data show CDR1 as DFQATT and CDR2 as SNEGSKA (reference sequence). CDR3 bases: TGCAGTGCTAGAGTGAGGGGCCTCATCACCTTC. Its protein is CSARVRGLITF.

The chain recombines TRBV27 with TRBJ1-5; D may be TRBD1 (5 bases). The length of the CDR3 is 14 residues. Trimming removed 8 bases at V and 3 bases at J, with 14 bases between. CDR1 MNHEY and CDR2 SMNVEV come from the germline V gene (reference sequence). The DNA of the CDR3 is TGTGCCAGCGCCCCGGGACGGATCAATCAGCCCCAGCATTTT. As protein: CASAPGRINQPQHF.